This T cell receptor (beta chain) was retrieved from a study of cytomegalovirus exposure and HLA in healthy donors. Broader study findings: Equally common other TCR beta chains were less clonally expanded than HLA-associated ones, a later analysis found.

The PCR ran on 60 Vbeta and 13 Jbeta primers. Sequencing was performed with immunoSEQ multiplex PCR; in TCRdb, only in-frame clones are kept and a portion is missing. The table lists 150,000 to 200,000 clones, 86% of them singletons. Germline V gene data show CDR1 as SGHRS and CDR2 as YFSETQ. V lost 4 bases and J 8 bases, leaving 16 bases between the germline ends. The CDR3 is made up of 14 amino acids. About this clone itself: Its antigen remains unidentified.

This receptor was taken from a young woman in good health and CMV-seronegative. What was sequenced was PBMCs. The chain uses TRBV5-1 and TRBJ2-1; D possibly corresponds to TRBD1 (6 bases). CDR3 bases: TGCGCCAGCAGCGAAGGGGGTAGATCAGATGAGCAGTTCTTC. Translating it yields CASSEGGRSDEQFF.